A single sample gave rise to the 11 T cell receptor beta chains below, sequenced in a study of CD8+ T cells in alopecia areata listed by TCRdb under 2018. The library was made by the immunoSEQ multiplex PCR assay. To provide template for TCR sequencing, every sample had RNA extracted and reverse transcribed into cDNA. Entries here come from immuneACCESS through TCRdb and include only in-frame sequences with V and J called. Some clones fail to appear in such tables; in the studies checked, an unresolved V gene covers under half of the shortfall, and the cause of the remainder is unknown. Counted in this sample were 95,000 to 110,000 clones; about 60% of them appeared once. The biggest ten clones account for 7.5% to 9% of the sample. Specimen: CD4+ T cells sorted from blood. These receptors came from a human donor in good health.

The CDR3 DNA reads as TGCAGCGCCCGGGACCACCTGAACACTGAAGCTTTCTTT. Amino acids: CSARDHLNTEAFF. The genes are TRBV29-1 and TRBJ1-1; D is possibly TRBD1 (5 bases). Trimming cost V 7 bases and J 0 bases, with 12 bases left between them. The V gene's germline CDR1 is SQVTM and CDR2 ANQGSEA. This CDR3 is 13 amino acids long.

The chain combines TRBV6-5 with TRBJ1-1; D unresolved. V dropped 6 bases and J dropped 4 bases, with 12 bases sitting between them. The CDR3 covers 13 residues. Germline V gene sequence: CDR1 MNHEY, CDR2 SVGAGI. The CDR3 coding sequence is TGTGCCAGCAGCCATCGTCGGAGCACTGAAGCTTTCTTT. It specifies CASSHRRSTEAFF.

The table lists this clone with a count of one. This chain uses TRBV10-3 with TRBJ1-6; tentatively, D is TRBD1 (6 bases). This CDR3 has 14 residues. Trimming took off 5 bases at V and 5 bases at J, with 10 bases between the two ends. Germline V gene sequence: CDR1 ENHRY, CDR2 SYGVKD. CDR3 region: CAISTTGNNSPLHF. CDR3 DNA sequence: TGTGCCATCAGTACAACAGGGAATAATTCACCCCTCCACTTT.

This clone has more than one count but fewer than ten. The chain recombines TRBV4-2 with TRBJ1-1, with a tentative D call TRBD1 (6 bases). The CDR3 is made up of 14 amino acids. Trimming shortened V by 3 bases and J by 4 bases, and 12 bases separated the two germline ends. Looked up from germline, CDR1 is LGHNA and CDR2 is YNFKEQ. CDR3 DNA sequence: TGTGCCAGCAGCCACTCGACAGGAGGCACTGAAGCTTTCTTT. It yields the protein CASSHSTGGTEAFF.

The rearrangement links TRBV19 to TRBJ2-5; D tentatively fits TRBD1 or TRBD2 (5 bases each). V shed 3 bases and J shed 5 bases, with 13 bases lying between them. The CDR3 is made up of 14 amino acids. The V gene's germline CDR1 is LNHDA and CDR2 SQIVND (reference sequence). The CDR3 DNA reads TGTGCCAGTAGTATGGGGCTAGCTAGTGAGACCCAGTACTTC. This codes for CASSMGLASETQYF.

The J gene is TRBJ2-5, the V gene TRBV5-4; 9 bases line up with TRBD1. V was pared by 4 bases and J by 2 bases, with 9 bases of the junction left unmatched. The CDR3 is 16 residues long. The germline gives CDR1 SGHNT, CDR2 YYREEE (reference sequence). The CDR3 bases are TGTGCCAGCAGCCCTACAGGGGGCAGGAGGCAAGAGACCCAGTACTTC. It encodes CASSPTGGRRQETQYF. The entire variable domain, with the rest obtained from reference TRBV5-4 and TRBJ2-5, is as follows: ETGVTQSPTHLIKTRGQQVTLRCSSQSGHNTVSWYQQALGQGPQFIFQYYREEENGRGNFPPRFSGLQFPNYSSELNVNALELDDSALYLCASSPTGGRRQETQYFGPGTRLLVL.

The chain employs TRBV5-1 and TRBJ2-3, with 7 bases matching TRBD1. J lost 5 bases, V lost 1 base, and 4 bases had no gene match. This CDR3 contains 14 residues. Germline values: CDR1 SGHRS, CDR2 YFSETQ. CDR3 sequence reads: CASSLRDRGDTQYF. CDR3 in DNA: TGCGCCAGCAGCTTGAGGGACAGAGGAGATACGCAGTATTTT.

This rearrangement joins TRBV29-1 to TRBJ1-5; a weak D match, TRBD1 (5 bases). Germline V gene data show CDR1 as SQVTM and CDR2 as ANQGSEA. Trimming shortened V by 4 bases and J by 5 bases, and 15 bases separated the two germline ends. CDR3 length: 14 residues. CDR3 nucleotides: TGCAGCGTTGTATCGGGGCCGCCGTATCAGCCCCAGCATTTT. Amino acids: CSVVSGPPYQPQHF.

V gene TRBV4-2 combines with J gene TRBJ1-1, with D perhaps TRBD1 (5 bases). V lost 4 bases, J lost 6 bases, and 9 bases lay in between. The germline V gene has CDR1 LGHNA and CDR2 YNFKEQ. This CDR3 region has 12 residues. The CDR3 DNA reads TGTGCCAGCAGCCCTGGGGCAGCTGAAGCTTTCTTT. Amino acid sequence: CASSPGAAEAFF.

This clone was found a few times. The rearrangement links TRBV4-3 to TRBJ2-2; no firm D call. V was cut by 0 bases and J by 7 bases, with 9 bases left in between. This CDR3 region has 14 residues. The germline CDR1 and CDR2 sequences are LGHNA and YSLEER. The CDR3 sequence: CASSQERFSGELFF. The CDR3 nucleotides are TGCGCCAGCAGCCAAGAACGGTTCAGCGGGGAGCTGTTTTTT.

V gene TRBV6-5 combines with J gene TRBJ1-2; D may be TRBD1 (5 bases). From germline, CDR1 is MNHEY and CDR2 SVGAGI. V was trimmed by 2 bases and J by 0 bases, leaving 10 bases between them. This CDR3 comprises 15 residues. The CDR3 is CASSYGGVANYGYTF. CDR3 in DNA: TGTGCCAGCAGTTACGGGGGGGTGGCTAACTATGGCTACACCTTC.